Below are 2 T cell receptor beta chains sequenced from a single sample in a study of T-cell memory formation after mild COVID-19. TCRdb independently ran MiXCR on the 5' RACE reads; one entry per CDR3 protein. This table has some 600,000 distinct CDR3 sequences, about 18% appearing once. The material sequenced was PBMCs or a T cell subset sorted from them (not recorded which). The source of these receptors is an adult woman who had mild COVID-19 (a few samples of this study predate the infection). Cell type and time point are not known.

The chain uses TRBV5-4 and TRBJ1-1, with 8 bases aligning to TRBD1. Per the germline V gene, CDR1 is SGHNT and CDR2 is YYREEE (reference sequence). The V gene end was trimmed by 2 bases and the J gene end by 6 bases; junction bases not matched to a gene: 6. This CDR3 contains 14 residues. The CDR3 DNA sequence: TGTGCCAGCAGCTTCGACAGGGGTAGCTCTGAAGCTTTCTTT. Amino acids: CASSFDRGSSEAFF.

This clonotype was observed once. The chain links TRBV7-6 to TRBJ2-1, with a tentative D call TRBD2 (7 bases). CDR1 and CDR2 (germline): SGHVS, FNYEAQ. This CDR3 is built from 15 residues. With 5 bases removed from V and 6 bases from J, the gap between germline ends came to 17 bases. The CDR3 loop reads CASSPNRGAINEQFF. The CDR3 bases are TGTGCCAGCAGCCCGAACCGGGGGGCCATCAATGAGCAGTTCTTC.